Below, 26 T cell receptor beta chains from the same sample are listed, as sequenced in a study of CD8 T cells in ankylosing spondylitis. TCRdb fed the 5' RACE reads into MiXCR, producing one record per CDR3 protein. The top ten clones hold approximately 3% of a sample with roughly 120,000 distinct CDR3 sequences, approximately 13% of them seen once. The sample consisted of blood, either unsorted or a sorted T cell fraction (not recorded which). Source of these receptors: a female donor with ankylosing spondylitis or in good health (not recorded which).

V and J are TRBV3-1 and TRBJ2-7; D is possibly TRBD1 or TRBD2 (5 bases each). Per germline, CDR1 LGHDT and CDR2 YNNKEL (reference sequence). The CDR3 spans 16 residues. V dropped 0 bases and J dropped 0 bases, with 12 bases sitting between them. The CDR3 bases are TGTGCCAGCAGCCAAGAACACGGGACCCTCTCCTACGAGCAGTACTTC. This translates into CASSQEHGTLSYEQYF.

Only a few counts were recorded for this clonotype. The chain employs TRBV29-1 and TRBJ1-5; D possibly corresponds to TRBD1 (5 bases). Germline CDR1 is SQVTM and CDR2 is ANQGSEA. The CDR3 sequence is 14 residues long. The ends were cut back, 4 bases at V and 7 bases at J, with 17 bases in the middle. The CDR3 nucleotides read TGCAGCGTTGTCGTGGCCCAGGGACTGCAGCCCCAGCATTTT. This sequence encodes CSVVVAQGLQPQHF.

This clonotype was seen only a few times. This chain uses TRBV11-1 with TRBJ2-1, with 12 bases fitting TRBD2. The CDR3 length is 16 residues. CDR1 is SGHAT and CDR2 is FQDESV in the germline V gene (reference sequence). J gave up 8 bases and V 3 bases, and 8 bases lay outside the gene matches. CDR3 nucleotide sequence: TGTGCCAGCAGCTTCTTGACTAGCGGGGGTATGGATGAGCAGTTCTTC. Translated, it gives CASSFLTSGGMDEQFF.

In DNA, the CDR3 is TGCAGCGGGAGGACGGAAAACTATGGCTACACCTTC. The encoded protein is CSGRTENYGYTF. V and J are TRBV29-1 and TRBJ1-2; D unresolved. This CDR3 region has 12 residues. Germline loops: CDR1 SQVTM, CDR2 ANQGSEA. Trimming took 7 bases from V and 2 from J, leaving 11 bases between them.

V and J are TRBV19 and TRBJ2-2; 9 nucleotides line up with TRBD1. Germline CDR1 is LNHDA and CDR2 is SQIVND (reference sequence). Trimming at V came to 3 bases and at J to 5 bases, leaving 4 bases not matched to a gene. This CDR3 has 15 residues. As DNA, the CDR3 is TGTGCCAGTAGTATGGGACAGGGCTCGACCGGGGAGCTGTTTTTT. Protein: CASSMGQGSTGELFF.

The CDR3 nucleotides are TGTGCCAGCTCACAGGGACAGGGGGATGGCTACACCTTC. This gives the protein CASSQGQGDGYTF. V and J are TRBV18 and TRBJ1-2, with 11 bases lining up with TRBD1. Trimming at V came to 4 bases and at J to 6 bases, leaving 1 base not matched to a gene. From germline, CDR1 is KGHSH and CDR2 LQKENI. The CDR3 length is 13 residues. The whole variable domain, remainder taken from reference TRBV18 and TRBJ1-2, is NAGVMQNPRHLVRRRGQEARLRCSPMKGHSHVYWYRQLPEEGLKFMVYLQKENIIDESGMPKERFSAEFPKEGPSILRIQQVVRGDSAAYFCASSQGQGDGYTFGSGTRLTVV.

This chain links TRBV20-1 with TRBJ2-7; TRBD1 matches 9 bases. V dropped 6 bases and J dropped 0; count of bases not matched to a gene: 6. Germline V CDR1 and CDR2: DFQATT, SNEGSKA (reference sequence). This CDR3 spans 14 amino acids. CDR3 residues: CSAALTGGSYEQYF. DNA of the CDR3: TGCAGTGCGGCGCTGACAGGGGGCTCCTACGAGCAGTACTTC.

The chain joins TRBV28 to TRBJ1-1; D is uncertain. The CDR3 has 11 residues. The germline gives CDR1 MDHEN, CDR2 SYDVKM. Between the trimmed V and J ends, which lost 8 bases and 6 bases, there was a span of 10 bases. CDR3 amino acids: CASYPFAEAFF. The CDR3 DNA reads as TGTGCCAGCTACCCGTTCGCTGAAGCTTTCTTT.

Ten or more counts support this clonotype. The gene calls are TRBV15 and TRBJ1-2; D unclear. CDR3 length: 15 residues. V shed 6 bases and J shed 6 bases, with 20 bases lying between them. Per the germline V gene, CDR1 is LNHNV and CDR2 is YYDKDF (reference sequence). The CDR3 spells CATSISGLFLDGYTF. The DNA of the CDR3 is TGTGCCACCAGTATATCCGGGCTCTTCCTCGATGGCTACACCTTC.

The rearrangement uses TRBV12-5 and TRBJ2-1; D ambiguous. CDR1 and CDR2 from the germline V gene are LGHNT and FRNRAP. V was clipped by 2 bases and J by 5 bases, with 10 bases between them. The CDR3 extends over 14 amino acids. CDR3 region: CASGLWSFNNEQFF. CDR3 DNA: TGTGCTAGTGGTTTGTGGTCATTTAACAATGAGCAGTTCTTC.

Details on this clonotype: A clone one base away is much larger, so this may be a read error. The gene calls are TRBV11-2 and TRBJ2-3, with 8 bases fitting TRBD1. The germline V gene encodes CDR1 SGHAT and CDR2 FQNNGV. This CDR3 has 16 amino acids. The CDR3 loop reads CASSLARDRSTDPQYF. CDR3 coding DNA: TGTGCCAGCAGCTTAGCCCGGGACAGGTCGACAGATCCGCAGTATTTT.

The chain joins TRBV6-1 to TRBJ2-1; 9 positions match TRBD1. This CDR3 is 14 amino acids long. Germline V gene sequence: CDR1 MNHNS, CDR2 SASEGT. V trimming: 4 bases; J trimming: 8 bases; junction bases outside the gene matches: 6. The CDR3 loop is CASSAGQGRDEQFF. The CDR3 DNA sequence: TGTGCCAGCAGTGCGGGACAGGGTAGGGATGAGCAGTTCTTC.

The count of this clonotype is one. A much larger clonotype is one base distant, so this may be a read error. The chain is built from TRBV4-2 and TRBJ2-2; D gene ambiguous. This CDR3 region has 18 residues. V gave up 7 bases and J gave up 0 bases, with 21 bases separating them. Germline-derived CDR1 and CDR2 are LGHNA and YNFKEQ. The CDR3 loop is CASIHPSDIRSNTGELFF. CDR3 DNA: TGTGCCAGCATCCACCCAAGTGACATTAGGTCGAACACCGGGGAGCTGTTTTTT.

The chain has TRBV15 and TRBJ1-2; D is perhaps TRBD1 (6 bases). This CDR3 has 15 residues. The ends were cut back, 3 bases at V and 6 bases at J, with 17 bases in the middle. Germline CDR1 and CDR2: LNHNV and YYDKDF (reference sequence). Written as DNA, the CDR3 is TGTGCCACCAGCAGGTATACAGGGCCCGAGGATGGCTACACCTTC. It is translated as CATSRYTGPEDGYTF.

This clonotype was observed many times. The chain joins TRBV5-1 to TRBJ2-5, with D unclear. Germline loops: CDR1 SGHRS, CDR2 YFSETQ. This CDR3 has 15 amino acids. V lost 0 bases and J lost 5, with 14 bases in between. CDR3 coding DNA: TGCGCCAGCAGCTTGGCAACGATTAAGAGGGAGACCCAGTACTTC. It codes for CASSLATIKRETQYF.

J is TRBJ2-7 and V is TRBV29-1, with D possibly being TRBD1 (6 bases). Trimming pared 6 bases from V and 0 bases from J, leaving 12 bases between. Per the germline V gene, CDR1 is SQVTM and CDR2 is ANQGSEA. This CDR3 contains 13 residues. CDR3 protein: CSVARDTSYEQYF. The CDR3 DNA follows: TGCAGCGTCGCCCGGGACACCTCCTACGAGCAGTACTTC.

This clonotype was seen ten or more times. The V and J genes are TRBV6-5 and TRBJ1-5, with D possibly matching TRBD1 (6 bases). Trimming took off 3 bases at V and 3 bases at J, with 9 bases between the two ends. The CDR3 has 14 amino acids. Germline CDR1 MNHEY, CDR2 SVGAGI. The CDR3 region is CASSYGQINQPQHF. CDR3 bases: TGTGCCAGCAGTTATGGACAGATCAATCAGCCCCAGCATTTT.

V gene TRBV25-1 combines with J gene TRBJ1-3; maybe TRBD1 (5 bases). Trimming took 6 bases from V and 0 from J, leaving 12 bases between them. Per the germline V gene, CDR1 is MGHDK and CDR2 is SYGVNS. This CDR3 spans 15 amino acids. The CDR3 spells CASREPGSSGNTIYF. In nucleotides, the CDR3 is TGTGCCAGCAGGGAGCCAGGGAGCTCTGGAAACACCATATATTTT.

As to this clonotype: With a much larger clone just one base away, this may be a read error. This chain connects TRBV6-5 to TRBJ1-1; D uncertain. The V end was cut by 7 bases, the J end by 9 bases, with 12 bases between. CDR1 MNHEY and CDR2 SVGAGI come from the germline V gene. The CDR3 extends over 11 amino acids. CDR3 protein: CASTQGAKAFF. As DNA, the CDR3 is TGTGCCAGCACGCAAGGAGCTAAAGCTTTCTTT.

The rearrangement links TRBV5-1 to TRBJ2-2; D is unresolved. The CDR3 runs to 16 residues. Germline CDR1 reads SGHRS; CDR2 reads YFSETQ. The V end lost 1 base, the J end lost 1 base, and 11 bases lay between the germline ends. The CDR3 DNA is TGCGCCAGCAGCTTGCTTGGTCGGCGGAACACCGGGGAGCTGTTTTTT. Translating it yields CASSLLGRRNTGELFF.

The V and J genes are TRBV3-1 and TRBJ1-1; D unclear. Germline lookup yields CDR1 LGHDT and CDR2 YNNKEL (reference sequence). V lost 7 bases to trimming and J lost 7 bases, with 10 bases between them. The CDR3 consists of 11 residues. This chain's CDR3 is CASTGPIEAFF. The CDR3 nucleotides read TGTGCCAGCACCGGTCCGATTGAAGCTTTCTTT. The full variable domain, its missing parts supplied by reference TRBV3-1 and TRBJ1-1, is DTAVSQTPKYLVTQMGNDKSIKCEQNLGHDTMYWYKQDSKKFLKIMFSYNNKELIINETVPNRFSPKSPDKAHLNLHINSLELGDSAVYFCASTGPIEAFFGQGTRLTVV.

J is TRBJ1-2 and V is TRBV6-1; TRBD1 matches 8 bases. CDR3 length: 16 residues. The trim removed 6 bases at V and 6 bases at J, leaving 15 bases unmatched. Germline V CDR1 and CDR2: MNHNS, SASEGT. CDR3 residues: CASSPGQGRPSDGYTF. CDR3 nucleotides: TGTGCCAGCAGCCCCGGACAGGGAAGACCTAGTGATGGCTACACCTTC.

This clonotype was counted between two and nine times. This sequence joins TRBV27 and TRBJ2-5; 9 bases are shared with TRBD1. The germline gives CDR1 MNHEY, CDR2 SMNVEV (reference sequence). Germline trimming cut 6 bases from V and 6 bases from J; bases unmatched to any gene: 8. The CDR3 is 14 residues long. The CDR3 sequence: CASSTTGGRQTQYF. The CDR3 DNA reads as TGTGCCAGCAGCACGACAGGGGGGAGGCAGACCCAGTACTTC.

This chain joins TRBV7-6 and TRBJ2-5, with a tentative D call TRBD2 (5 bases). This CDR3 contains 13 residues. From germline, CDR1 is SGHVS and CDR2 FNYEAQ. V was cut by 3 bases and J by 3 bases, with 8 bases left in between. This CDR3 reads CASSFERKETQYF. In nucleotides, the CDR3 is TGTGCCAGCAGCTTTGAGCGGAAAGAGACCCAGTACTTC.

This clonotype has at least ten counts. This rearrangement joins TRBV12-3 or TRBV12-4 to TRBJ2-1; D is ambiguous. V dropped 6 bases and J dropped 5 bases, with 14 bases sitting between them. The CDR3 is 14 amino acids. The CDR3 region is CASSLSPENNEQFF. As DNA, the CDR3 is TGTGCCAGCAGCCTTTCTCCGGAGAACAATGAGCAGTTCTTC.

The CDR3 DNA reads TGTGCCAGCAGCTCCGGGGCCGGCTACCAAACAGGGGTTAGGGGTGGGGCCCAGCATTTT. This translates into CASSSGAGYQTGVRGGAQHF. The V and J genes are TRBV7-1 and TRBJ1-5; TRBD1 matches 7 bases. TRBV7-1 is designated an ORF whose function remains uncertain. Trimming at V came to 3 bases and at J to 11 bases, leaving 28 bases not matched to a gene. This CDR3 has 20 amino acids.